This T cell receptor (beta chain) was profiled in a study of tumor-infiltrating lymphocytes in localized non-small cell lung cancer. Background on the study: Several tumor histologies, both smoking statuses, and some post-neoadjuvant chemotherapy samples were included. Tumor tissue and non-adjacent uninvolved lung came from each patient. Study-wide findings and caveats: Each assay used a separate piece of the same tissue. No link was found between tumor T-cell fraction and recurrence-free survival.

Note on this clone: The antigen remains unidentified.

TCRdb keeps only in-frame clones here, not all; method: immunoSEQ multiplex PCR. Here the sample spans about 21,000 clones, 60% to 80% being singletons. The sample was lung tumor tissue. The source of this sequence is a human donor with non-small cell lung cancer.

In DNA form, the CDR3 reads TGTGCCAGCAGCCAAGATAAGTATGGCCTAGCGGGAGTCAGGTCCACAGATACGCAGTATTTT. The encoded protein is CASSQDKYGLAGVRSTDTQYF. The rearrangement links TRBV14 to TRBJ2-3; 10 positions agree with TRBD2. The V gene's germline CDR1 is SGHDN and CDR2 FVKESK. V shed 0 bases, J shed 2 bases, and the junction held 17 bases outside the gene matches. The CDR3 consists of 21 residues.